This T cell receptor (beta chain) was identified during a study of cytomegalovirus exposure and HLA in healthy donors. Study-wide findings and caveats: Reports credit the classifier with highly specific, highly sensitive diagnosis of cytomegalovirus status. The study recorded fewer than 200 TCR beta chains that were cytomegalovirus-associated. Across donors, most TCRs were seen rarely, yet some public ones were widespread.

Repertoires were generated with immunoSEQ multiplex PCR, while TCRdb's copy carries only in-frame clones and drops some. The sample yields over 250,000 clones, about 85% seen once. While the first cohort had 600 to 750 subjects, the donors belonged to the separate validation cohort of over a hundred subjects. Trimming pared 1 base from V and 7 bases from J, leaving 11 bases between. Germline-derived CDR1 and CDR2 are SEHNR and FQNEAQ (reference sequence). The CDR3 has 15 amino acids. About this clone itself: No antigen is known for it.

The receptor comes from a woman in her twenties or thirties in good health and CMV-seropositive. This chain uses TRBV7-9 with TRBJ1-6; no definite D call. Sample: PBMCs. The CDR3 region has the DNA TGTGCCAGCAGCTTAGTCAAGGGCGGGAATTCACCCCTCCACTTT. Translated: CASSLVKGGNSPLHF.